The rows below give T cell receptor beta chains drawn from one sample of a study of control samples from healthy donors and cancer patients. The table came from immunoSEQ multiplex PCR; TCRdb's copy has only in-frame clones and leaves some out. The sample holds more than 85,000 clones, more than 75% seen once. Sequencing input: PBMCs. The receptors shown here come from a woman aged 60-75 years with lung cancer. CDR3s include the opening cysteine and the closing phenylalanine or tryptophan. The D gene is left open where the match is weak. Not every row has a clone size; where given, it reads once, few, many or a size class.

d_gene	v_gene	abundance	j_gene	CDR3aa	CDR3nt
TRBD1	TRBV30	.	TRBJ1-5	CAWTQGLEQPQHF	TGTGCCTGGACACAGGGGCTAGAGCAGCCCCAGCATTTT
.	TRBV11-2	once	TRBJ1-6	CASTQSSYNSPLHF	TGTGCCAGCACCCAGAGCTCCTATAATTCACCCCTCCACTTT
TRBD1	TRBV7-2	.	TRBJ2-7	CASSLEGTGVYEQYF	TGTGCCAGCAGCTTAGAGGGGACAGGGGTTTACGAGCAGTACTTC
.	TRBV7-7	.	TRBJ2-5	CASSLGSGTGLQETQYF	TGTGCTAGCAGCTTAGGGTCCGGGACTGGTCTACAAGAGACCCAGTACTTC
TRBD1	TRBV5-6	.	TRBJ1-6	CASSDTGGYIYSPLHF	TGTGCCAGCAGCGATACAGGGGGCTATATCTATTCACCCCTCCACTTT
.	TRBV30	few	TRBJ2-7	CASSTRMPTGPIYEQYF	TGTGCCTCCTCAACCCGGATGCCCACAGGGCCGATCTACGAGCAGTACTTC
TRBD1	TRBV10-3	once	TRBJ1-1	CAIRGQGGTNTEAFF	TGTGCCATCAGAGGACAGGGAGGGACGAACACTGAAGCTTTCTTT
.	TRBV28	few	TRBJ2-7	CASSSQGMVAYEQYF	TGTGCCAGCAGTTCTCAGGGGATGGTAGCCTACGAGCAGTACTTC
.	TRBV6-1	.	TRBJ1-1	CASSESTEKNTEAFF	TGTGCCAGCAGTGAATCGACAGAGAAGAACACTGAAGCTTTCTTT
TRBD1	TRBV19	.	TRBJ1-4	CASRSGTGEEKLFF	TGTGCCAGTAGATCCGGGACAGGGGAAGAAAAACTGTTTTTT
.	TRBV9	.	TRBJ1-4	CASSGVSPNEKLFF	TGTGCCAGCAGCGGTGTAAGTCCTAATGAAAAACTGTTTTTT
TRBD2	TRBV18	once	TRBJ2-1	CASSTTSGFYNEQFF	TGTGCCAGCTCAACGACTAGCGGGTTCTACAATGAGCAGTTCTTC
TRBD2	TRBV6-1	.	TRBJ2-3	CASSEAAGVGGTDTQYF	TGTGCCAGCAGTGAAGCCGCGGGGGTTGGGGGCACAGATACGCAGTATTTT
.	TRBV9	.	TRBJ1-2	CASSVVERNGYTF	TGTGCCAGCAGCGTAGTCGAGAGAAATGGCTACACCTTC
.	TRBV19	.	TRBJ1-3	CASSIRVAGNTIYF	TGTGCCAGTAGTATCAGGGTGGCTGGAAACACCATATATTTT
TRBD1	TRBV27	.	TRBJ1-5	CASSLSNRGNQPQHF	TGTGCCAGCAGTTTATCTAACAGGGGGAATCAGCCCCAGCATTTT
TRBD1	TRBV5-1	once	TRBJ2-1	CASSFGTGSYEQFF	TGCGCCAGCAGCTTCGGGACAGGGAGTTATGAGCAGTTCTTC
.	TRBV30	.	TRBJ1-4	CAWRITPPGKLFF	TGTGCCTGGAGGATTACGCCCCCGGGAAAACTGTTTTTT
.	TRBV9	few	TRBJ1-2	CASSVAGNYGYTF	TGTGCCAGCAGCGTAGCAGGGAACTATGGCTACACCTTC
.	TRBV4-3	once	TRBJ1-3	CASSQDRIRGNTIYF	TGCGCCAGCAGCCAAGACAGAATAAGGGGAAACACCATATATTTT
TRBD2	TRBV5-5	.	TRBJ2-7	CASSTAGGEQYF	TGTGCCAGCAGCACGGCGGGAGGTGAGCAGTACTTC
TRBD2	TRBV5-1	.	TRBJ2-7	CASSLRLAGGPGLNEQYF	TGCGCCAGCAGCTTGAGACTAGCGGGAGGGCCGGGTCTAAACGAGCAGTACTTC
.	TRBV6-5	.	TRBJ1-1	CASSYSREGRTEAFF	TGTGCCAGCAGTTACTCTCGAGAAGGTCGGACTGAAGCTTTCTTT
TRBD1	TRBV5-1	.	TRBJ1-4	CASSLGQGDEKLFF	TGCGCCAGCAGCTTGGGCCAGGGGGATGAAAAACTGTTTTTT
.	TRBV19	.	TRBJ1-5	CASSIGVYPNQPQHF	TGTGCCAGTAGTATAGGTGTCTATCCGAATCAGCCCCAGCATTTT
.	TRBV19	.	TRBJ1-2	CASSISQTVASYGYTF	TGTGCCAGTAGTATATCACAGACCGTCGCCAGCTATGGCTACACCTTC
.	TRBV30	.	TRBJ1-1	CAWSPTGSGEAFF	TGTGCCTGGAGTCCCACAGGGTCGGGTGAAGCTTTCTTT
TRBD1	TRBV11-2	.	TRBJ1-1	CASSSQGDTEAFF	TGTGCCAGCAGCTCACAGGGGGACACTGAAGCTTTCTTT
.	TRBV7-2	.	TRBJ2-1	CASSLGGELNEQFF	TGTGCCAGCAGCTTAGGCGGGGAGCTCAATGAGCAGTTCTTC
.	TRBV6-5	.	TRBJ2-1	CASSYSSNYNEQFF	TGTGCCAGCAGTTACTCGTCTAACTACAATGAGCAGTTCTTC
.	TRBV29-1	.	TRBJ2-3	CSVDSGVNTDTQYF	TGCAGCGTTGATTCAGGGGTAAACACAGATACGCAGTATTTT
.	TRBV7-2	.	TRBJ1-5	CASSKGSYQPQHF	TGTGCCAGCAGCAAAGGCAGTTATCAGCCCCAGCATTTT
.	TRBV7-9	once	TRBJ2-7	CASSFGLSGDTYEQYF	TGTGCCAGCAGCTTCGGCCTTTCGGGGGATACCTACGAGCAGTACTTC
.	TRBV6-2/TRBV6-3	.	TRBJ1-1	CASSLPRDMNTEAFF	TGTGCCAGCAGTTTACCCAGAGACATGAACACTGAAGCTTTCTTT
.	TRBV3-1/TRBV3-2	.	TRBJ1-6	CASSPRAGDSPLHF	TGTGCCAGCAGCCCCCGAGCAGGGGATTCACCCCTCCACTTT
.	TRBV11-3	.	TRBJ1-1	CASSDPQGFRTEAFF	TGTGCCAGCAGCGATCCCCAAGGGTTTAGGACTGAAGCTTTCTTT
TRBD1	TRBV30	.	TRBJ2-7	CAWFPRRPIGTGAYEQYF	TGTGCCTGGTTTCCGAGAAGACCGATCGGGACAGGGGCCTACGAGCAGTACTTC
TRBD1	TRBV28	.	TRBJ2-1	CASSLGQVAYNEQFF	TGTGCCAGCAGTTTAGGACAGGTCGCCTACAATGAGCAGTTCTTC
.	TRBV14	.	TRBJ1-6	CASSRLSSYNSPLHF	TGTGCCAGCAGCCGTCTCAGCTCCTATAATTCACCCCTCCACTTT
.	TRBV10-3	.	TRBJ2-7	CAISENERSSYEQYF	TGTGCCATCAGTGAGAATGAGCGGTCCTCCTACGAGCAGTACTTC
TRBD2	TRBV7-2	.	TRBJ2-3	CASSLGGGRGTDTQYF	TGTGCCAGCAGCTTAGGGGGCGGGAGAGGCACAGATACGCAGTATTTT
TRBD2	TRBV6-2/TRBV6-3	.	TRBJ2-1	CASSSGTSAYNEQFF	TGTGCCAGCAGTTCCGGGACTAGCGCCTACAATGAGCAGTTCTTC
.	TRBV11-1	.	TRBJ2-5	CASSLVGGLEAETQYF	TGTGCCAGCAGCTTAGTGGGCGGGCTCGAAGCGGAGACCCAGTACTTC
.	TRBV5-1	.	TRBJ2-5	CASSLSQETQYF	TGCGCCAGCAGCTTGTCGCAAGAGACCCAGTACTTC
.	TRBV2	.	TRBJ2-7	CAGRRGSYEQYF	TGTGCCGGAAGGCGGGGCTCCTACGAGCAGTACTTC
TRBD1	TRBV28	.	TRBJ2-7	CASSIGGQGATYEQYF	TGTGCCAGCAGTATTGGTGGGCAGGGGGCAACCTACGAGCAGTACTTC
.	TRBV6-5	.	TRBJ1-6	CASSYNEGGFGLHF	TGTGCCAGCAGTTATAATGAGGGCGGTTTTGGACTCCACTTT
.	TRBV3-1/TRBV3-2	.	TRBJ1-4	CASSQQGVTNEKLFF	TGTGCCAGCAGCCAACAAGGGGTTACTAATGAAAAACTGTTTTTT
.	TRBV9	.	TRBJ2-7	CASSVGSGSYEQYF	TGTGCCAGCAGCGTGGGCTCGGGGTCCTACGAGCAGTACTTC
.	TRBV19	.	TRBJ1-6	CASSGDSPLHF	TGTGCCAGTAGTGGGGATTCACCCCTCCACTTT
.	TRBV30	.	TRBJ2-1	CASAVPYNEQFF	TGTGCCTCCGCGGTCCCCTACAATGAGCAGTTCTTC
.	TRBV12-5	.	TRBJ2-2	CASAVDTGELFF	TGTGCTAGTGCCGTTGACACCGGGGAGCTGTTTTTT
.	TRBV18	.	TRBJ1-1	CASSPSGDTEAFF	TGTGCCAGCTCACCATCAGGGGACACTGAAGCTTTCTTT
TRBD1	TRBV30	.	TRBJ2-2	CAWEGTVTGELFF	TGTGCCTGGGAGGGGACAGTGACCGGGGAGCTGTTTTTT
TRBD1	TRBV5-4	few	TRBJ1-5	CASSSGTADQPQHF	TGTGCCAGCAGCTCCGGGACAGCGGATCAGCCCCAGCATTTT
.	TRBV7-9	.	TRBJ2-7	CASSLAPGYEQYF	TGTGCCAGCAGCTTAGCCCCAGGGTACGAGCAGTACTTC
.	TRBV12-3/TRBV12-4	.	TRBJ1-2	CASTLALTGGYTF	TGTGCCAGCACCCTTGCGCTGACGGGTGGCTACACCTTC
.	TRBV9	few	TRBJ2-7	CASSAQAATYEQYF	TGTGCCAGCAGCGCCCAAGCGGCCACCTACGAGCAGTACTTC
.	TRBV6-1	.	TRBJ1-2	CASSANSLSSLGGYTF	TGTGCCAGCAGTGCAAATTCGTTGTCGAGTCTTGGCGGCTACACCTTC
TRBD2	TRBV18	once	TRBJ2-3	CASSPGTSGTGTDTQYF	TGTGCCAGCTCACCCGGGACTAGCGGGACGGGCACAGATACGCAGTATTTT